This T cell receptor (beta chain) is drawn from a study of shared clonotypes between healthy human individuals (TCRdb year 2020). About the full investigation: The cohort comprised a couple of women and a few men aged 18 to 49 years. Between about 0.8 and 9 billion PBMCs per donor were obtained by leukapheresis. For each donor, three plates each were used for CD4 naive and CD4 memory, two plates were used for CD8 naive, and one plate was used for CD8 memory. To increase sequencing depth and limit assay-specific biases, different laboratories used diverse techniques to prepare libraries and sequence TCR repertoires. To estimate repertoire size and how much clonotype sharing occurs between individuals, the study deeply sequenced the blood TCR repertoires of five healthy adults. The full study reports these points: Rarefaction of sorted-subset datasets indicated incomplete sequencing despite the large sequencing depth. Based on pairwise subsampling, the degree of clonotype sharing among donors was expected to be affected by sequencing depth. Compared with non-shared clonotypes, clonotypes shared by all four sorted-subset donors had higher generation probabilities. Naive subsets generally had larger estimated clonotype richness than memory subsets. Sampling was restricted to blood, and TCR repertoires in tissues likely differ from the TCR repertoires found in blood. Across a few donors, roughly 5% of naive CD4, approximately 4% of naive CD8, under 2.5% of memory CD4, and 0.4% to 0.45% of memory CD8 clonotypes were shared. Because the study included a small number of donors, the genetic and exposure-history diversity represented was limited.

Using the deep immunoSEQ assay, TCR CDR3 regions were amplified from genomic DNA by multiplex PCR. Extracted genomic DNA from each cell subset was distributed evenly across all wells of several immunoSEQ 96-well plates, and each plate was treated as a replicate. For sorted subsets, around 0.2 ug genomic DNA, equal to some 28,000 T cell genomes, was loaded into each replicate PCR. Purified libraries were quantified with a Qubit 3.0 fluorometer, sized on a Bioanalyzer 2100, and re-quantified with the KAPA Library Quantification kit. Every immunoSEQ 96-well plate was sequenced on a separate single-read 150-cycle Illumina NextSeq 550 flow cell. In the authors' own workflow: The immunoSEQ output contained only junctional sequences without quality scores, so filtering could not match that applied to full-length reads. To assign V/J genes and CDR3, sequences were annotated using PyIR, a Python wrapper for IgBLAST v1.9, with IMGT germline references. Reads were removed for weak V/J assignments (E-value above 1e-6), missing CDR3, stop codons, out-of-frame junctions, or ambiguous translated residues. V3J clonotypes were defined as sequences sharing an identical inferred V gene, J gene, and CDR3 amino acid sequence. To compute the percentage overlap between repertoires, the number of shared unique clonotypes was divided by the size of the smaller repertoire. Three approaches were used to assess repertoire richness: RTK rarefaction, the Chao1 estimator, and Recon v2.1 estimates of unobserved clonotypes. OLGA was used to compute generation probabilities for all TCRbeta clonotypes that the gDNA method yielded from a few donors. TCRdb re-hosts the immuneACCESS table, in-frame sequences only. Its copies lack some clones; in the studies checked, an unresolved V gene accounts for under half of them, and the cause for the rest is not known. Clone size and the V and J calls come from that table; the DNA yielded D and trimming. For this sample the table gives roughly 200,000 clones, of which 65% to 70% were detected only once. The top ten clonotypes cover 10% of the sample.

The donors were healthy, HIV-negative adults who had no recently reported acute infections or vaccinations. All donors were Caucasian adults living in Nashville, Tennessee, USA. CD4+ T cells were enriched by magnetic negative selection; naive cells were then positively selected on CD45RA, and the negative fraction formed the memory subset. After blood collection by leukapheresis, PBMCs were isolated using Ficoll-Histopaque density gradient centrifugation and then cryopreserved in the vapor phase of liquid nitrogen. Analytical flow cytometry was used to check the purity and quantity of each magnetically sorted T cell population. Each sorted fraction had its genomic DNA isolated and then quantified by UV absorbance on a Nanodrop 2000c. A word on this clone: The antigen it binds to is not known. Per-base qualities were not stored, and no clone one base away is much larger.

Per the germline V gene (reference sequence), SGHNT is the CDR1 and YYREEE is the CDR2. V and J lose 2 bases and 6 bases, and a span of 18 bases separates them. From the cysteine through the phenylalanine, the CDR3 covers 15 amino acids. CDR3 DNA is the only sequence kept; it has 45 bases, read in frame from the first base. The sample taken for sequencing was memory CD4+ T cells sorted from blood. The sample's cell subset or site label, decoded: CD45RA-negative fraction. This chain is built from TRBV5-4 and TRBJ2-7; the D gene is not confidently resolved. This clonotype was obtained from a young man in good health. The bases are TGTGCCAGCAGCTTTGAAGGACGGCCCGCCGGCGAGCAGTACTTC. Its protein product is CASSFEGRPAGEQYF.